The present TCR beta chain was sequenced within a study of blood T cell repertoires in COVID-19 (TCRdb year 2020). Context from the whole study: Samples from collaborators originated in the United States, Italy and Spain and spanned both the acute and convalescent phases of COVID-19. The prospective study material was composed of cDNA or gDNA derived from T cells, B-cell-depleted T cells, or PBMCs. The dataset comprised deeply sampled blood TCRbeta repertoires from subjects exposed to, actively infected with, or recovered from COVID-19. The repertoires were released in a freely available public database meant as a resource for research on the immune response to SARS-CoV-2. The sample metadata nearly always contained a de-identified subject ID, COVID-19 status, age in years and sex. Where available, HLA class I and class II types were obtained from metadata supplied by the sample provider rather than from assay-based typing. Samples were obtained from the ongoing ImmuneRACE study (first 160 participants) and from 1,254 subjects provided by 6 global collaborators. On the study overall, not on this receptor specifically: Clinical and demographic metadata were provided uncurated, with the amount varying by source and participant.

In Seattle, one collaborating source enrolled patients while the infection was active and tracked those patients longitudinally over the course of disease. Collaborating institutions collected whole blood in K2EDTA tubes following their own protocols. For TCRbeta analysis, collaborator samples were shipped as frozen whole blood, as isolated PBMCs, or as DNA extracted from either sample type. CDR1 and CDR2 (SNHLY, FYNNEI) derive from the germline V gene. Its CDR3 holds 14 amino acids, cysteine through phenylalanine. Only CDR3 DNA is held: 42 bases, read in frame from base 1. The V end gives up 6 bases and the J end 0 bases, leaving 3 bases in the junction not matched to a gene. Comment on this clone: It lacks a known antigen. No quality values exist for individual bases; no much larger clone is one base distant.

TCRbeta CDR3 regions were amplified from genomic DNA by means of the immunoSEQ Assay, a bias-controlled multiplex PCR. The paper's processing steps were these. The number of nucleated cells in each sample was estimated from the amplification of reference gene primers within the assay. To quantify the absolute abundance of each unique TCRbeta CDR3 rearrangement, sequence reads were collapsed and filtered. For each sample, productive Simpson clonality was calculated as the square root of Simpson's diversity index across productive rearrangements. TCRdb provides this immuneACCESS table in a form limited to in-frame rearrangements. Some clones are lacking; in checked studies, under half of them reflect an unresolved V gene, and why the rest are absent is not known. That table supplies the V and J calls and clone size; D and trimming were determined from the DNA. Counted in this sample were under 60,000 clones; around nine tenths of them appeared once. The biggest ten clones account for under 6.5% of the sample.

Sequencing input: peripheral blood. The receptor was derived from a woman aged 60-75 years with COVID-19, enrolled during active disease. Recombination joined TRBV2 with TRBJ1-1; TRBD1 lines up with 8 middle nucleotides. The sequenced DNA is TGTGCCAGCAGGCGACAGGGGATGAACACTGAAGCTTTCTTT. It is translated as CASRRQGMNTEAFF.